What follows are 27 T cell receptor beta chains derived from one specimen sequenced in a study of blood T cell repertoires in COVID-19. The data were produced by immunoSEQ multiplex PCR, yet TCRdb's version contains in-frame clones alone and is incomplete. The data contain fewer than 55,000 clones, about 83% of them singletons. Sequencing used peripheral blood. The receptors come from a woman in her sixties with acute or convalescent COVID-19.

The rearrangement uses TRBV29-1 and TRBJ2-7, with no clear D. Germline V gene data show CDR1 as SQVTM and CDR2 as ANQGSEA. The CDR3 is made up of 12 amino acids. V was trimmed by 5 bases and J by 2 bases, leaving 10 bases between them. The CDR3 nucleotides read TGCAGCGTTAGTGTGAGTACCTACGAGCAGTACTTC. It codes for CSVSVSTYEQYF.

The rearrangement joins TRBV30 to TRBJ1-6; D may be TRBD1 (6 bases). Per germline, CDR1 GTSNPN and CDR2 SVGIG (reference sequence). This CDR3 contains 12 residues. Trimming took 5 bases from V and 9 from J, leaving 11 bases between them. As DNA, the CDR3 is TGTGCCTGGGACAGGAGGGGTTCACCCCTCCACTTT. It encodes CAWDRRGSPLHF.

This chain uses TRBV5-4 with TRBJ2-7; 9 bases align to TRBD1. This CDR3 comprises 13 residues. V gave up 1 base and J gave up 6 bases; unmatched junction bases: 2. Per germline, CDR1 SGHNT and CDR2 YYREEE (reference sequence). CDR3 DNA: TGTGCCAGCAGCTTGACAGGGGGCTTCGAGCAGTACTTC. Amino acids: CASSLTGGFEQYF.

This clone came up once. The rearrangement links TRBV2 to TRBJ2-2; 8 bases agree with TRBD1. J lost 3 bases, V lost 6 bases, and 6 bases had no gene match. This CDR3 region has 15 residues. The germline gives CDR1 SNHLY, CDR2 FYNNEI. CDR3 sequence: CASSSDRVDTGELFF. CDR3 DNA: TGTGCCAGCAGCTCGGACAGGGTGGACACCGGGGAGCTGTTTTTT.

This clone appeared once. CDR3 in DNA: TGTGCCAGCAGCTTACTGGGAGCGGGGGGGCCTCGGGAGCAGTACTTC. Its protein product is CASSLLGAGGPREQYF. The rearrangement links TRBV6-6 to TRBJ2-7; 10 bases align to TRBD2. V trimming: 6 bases; J trimming: 7 bases; junction bases outside the gene matches: 15. The germline gives CDR1 MNHNY, CDR2 SVGAGI (reference sequence). This CDR3 has 16 amino acids.

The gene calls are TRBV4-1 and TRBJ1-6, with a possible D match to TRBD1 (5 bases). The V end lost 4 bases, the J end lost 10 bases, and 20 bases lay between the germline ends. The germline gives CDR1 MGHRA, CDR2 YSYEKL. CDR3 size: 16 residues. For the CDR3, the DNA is TGCGCCAGCAGCCCTACTGAGTACAGCGGGGGGTCACCCCTCCACTTT. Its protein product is CASSPTEYSGGSPLHF.

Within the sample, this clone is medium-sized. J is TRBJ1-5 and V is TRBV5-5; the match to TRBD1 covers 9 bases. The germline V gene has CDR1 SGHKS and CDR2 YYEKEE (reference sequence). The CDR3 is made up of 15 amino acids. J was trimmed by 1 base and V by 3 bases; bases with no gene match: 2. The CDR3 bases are TGTGCCAGCAGCTGGACAGGGGCCAGCAATCAGCCCCAGCATTTT. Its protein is CASSWTGASNQPQHF.

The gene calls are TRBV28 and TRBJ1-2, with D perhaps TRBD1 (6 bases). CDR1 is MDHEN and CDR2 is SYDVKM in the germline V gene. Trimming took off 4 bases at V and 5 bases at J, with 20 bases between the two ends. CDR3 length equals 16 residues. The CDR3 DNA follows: TGTGCCAGCAGTTCTCCCAGGGGAAGTTCGAGGTATGGCTACACCTTC. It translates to CASSSPRGSSRYGYTF.

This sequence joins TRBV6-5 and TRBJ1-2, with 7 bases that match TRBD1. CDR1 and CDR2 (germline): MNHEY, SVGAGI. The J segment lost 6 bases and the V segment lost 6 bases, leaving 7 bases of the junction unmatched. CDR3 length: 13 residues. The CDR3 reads CASRRQGLNGYTF. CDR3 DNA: TGTGCCAGCAGGAGACAGGGATTGAATGGCTACACCTTC.

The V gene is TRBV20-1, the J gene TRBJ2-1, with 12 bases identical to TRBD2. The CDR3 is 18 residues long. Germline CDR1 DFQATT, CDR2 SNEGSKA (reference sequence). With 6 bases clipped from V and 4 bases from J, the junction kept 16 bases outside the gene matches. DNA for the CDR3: TGCAGTGCCAGTGGACTAGCGGGACAATCCGGTCTATACAATGAGCAGTTCTTC. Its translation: CSASGLAGQSGLYNEQFF.

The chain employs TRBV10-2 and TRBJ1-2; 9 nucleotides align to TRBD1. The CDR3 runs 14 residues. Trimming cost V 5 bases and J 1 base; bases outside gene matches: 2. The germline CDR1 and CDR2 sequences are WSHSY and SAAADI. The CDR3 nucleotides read TGCGCCAGCAGTCTGACAGGGGGTAACTATGGCTACACCTTC. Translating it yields CASSLTGGNYGYTF.

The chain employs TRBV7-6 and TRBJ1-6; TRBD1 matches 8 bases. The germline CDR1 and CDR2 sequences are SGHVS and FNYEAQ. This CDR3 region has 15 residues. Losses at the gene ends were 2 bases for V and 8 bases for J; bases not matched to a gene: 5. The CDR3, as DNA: TGTGCCAGCAGCTTAACCGGACAGGGAGATTCACCCCTCCACTTT. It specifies CASSLTGQGDSPLHF.

Written as DNA, the CDR3 is TGTGCCAGCGCCCCCGGGGGCTCCTACAATGAGCAGTTCTTC. Protein sequence: CASAPGGSYNEQFF. The chain has TRBV28 and TRBJ2-1; a weak D match, TRBD2 (6 bases). This CDR3 is 14 amino acids long. V was shortened by 8 bases and J by 0 bases, with 11 bases between the two germline ends. The V gene's germline CDR1 is MDHEN and CDR2 SYDVKM. Variable domain in full (rest from reference TRBV28 and TRBJ2-1): DVKVTQSSRYLVKRTGEKVFLECVQDMDHENMFWYRQDPGLGLRLIYFSYDVKMKEKGDIPEGYSVSREKKERFSLILESASTNQTSMYLCASAPGGSYNEQFFGPGTRLTVL.

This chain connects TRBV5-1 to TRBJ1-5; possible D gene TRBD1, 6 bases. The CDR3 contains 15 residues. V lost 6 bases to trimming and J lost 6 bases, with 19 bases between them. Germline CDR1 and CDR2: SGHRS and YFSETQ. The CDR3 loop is CASNPSQGLGQPQHF. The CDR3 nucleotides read TGCGCCAGCAATCCCTCTCAGGGGTTAGGTCAGCCCCAGCATTTT.

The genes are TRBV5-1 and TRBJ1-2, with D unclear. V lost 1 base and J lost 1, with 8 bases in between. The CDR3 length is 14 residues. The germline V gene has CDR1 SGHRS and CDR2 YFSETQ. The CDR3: CASSLNPGNYGYTF. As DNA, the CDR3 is TGCGCCAGCAGCTTGAATCCGGGTAACTATGGCTACACCTTC.

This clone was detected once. CDR3 in amino acids: CASAGFSGNTIYF. The CDR3 DNA follows: TGTGCCAGCGCAGGTTTCTCTGGAAACACCATATATTTT. V usage is TRBV19 and J usage is TRBJ1-3, with D uncertain. The CDR3 loop spans 13 amino acids. Looked up from germline, CDR1 is LNHDA and CDR2 is SQIVND (reference sequence). The V gene lost 9 bases and the J gene lost 0 bases, with 9 bases spanning the gap.

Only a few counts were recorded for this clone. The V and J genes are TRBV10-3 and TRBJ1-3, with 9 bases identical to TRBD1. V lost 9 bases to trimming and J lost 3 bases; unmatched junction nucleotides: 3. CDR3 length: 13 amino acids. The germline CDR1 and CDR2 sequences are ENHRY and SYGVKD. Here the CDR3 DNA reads TGTGCCATGGGACAGGGTAATGGAAACACCATATATTTT. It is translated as CAMGQGNGNTIYF.

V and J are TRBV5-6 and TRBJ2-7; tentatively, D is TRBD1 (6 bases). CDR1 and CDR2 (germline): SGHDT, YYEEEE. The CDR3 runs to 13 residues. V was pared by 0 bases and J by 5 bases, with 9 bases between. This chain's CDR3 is CASSLDRVDEQYF. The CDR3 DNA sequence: TGTGCCAGCAGCTTGGACAGGGTCGACGAGCAGTACTTC.

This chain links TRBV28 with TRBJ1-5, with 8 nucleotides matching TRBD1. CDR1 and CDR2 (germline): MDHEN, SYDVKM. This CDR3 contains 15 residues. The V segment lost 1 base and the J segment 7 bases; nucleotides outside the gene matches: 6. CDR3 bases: TGTGCCAGCAGTTTATTTTCAGGGGGCCAGCAGCCCCAGCATTTT. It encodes CASSLFSGGQQPQHF.

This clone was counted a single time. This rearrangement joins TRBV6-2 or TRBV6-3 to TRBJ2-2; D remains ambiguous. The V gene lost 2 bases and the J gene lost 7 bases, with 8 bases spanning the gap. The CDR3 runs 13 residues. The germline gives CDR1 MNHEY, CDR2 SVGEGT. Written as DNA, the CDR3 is TGTGCCAGCAGTTACCGTCCGGGCGGGGAGCTGTTTTTT. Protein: CASSYRPGGELFF.

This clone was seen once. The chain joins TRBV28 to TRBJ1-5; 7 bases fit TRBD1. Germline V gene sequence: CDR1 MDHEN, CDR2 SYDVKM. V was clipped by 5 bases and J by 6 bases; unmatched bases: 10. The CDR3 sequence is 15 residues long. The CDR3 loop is CASSKQGFSVQPQHF. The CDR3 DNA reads TGTGCCAGCAGTAAACAGGGGTTTTCGGTTCAGCCCCAGCATTTT. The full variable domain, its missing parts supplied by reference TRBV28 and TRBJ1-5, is DVKVTQSSRYLVKRTGEKVFLECVQDMDHENMFWYRQDPGLGLRLIYFSYDVKMKEKGDIPEGYSVSREKKERFSLILESASTNQTSMYLCASSKQGFSVQPQHFGDGTRLSIL.

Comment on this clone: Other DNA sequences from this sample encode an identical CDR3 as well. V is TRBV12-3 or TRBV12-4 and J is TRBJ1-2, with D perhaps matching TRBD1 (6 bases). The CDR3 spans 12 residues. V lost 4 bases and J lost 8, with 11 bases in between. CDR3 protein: CASSSTGGGYTF. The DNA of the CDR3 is TGTGCCAGCAGTTCGACAGGCGGGGGCTACACCTTC.

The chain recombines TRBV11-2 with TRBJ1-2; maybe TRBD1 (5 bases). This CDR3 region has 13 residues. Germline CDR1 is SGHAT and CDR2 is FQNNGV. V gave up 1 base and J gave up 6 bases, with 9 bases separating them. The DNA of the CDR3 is TGTGCCAGCAGCTTAGGACAGCTAGATGGCTACACCTTC. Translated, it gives CASSLGQLDGYTF.

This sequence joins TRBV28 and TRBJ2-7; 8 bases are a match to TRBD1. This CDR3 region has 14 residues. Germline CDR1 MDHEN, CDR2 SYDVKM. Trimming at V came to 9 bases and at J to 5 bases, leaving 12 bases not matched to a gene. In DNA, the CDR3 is TGTGCCAGTGGTAACCGGGACAGGAGGGACGAGCAGTACTTC. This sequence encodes CASGNRDRRDEQYF.

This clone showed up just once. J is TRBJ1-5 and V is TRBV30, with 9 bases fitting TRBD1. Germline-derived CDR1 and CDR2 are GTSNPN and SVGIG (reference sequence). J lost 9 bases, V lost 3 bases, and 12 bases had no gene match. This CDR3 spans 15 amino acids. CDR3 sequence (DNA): TGTGCCTGGAGCGGGGACAGGGCTGAACTAACGCCCCAGCATTTT. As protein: CAWSGDRAELTPQHF.

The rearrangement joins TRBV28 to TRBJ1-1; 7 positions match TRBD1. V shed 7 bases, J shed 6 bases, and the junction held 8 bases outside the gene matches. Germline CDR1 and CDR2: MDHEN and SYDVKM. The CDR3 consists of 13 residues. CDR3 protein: CASTRRGRSEAFF. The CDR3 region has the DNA TGTGCCAGCACACGTAGGGGGCGATCTGAAGCTTTCTTT. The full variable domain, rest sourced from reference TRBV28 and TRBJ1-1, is DVKVTQSSRYLVKRTGEKVFLECVQDMDHENMFWYRQDPGLGLRLIYFSYDVKMKEKGDIPEGYSVSREKKERFSLILESASTNQTSMYLCASTRRGRSEAFFGQGTRLTVV.

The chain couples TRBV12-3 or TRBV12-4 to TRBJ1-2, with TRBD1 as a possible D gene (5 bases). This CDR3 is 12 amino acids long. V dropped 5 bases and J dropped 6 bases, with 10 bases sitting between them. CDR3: CASSLQADGYTF. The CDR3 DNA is TGTGCCAGCAGTCTACAGGCGGATGGCTACACCTTC.